This entry lists 15 T cell receptor beta chains sequenced from one sample in a study of blood T cells in healthy people across ages. Primers used in a second PCR of roughly 7 to 12 cycles were a sample-barcoded 5' primer and a J-beta primer mix. TCRdb re-derived calls from the 5' RACE reads in MiXCR, one entry per CDR3 protein. The sample has about 680,000 distinct CDR3 sequences; roughly 49% are singletons. Sample: blood. The receptors originated from a woman aged 55-70 years in good health.

The chain combines TRBV24-1 with TRBJ2-7, with a tentative D call TRBD1 (6 bases). The V gene lost 3 bases and the J gene lost 0 bases, with 11 bases spanning the gap. Germline V gene sequence: CDR1 KGHDR, CDR2 SFDVKD. The CDR3 is 15 amino acids. CDR3 nucleotide sequence: TGTGCCACCAGTGATCCAGGGACAAACTCCTACGAGCAGTACTTC. Residues: CATSDPGTNSYEQYF.

The gene calls are TRBV28 and TRBJ2-2, with 7 bases matching TRBD1. Looked up from germline, CDR1 is MDHEN and CDR2 is SYDVKM. With V trimmed by 6 bases and J by 4 bases, 8 bases remained unmatched. There are 15 residues in the CDR3. The CDR3 DNA is TGTGCCAGCAGCAGATATGACAGGGTCACCGGGGAGCTGTTTTTT. It codes for CASSRYDRVTGELFF.

The chain couples TRBV29-1 to TRBJ2-1, with D possibly matching TRBD1 (6 bases). This CDR3 region has 15 residues. Germline-derived CDR1 and CDR2 are SQVTM and ANQGSEA. Trimming removed 3 bases at V and 0 bases at J, with 12 bases between. The CDR3 DNA is TGCAGCGTTGACCGGACAGAGAGCTCCTACAATGAGCAGTTCTTC. It translates to CSVDRTESSYNEQFF.

The chain recombines TRBV29-1 with TRBJ2-5; 12 bases are a match to TRBD2. Near its end, the DNA agrees better with TRBJ2-7, so the J call may be wrong. CDR1 and CDR2 from the germline V gene are SQVTM and ANQGSEA. The length of the CDR3 is 16 residues. CDR3 nucleotides: TGCAGCGTTGAAGGGCTAGCGGGAGGGCCAGAGTACGAGCAGTACTTC. Amino acid sequence: CSVEGLAGGPEYEQYF.

This chain joins TRBV29-1 and TRBJ2-7; D gene uncertain. Trimming shortened V by 4 bases and J by 2 bases, and 3 bases separated the two germline ends. There are 10 residues in the CDR3. Per germline, CDR1 SQVTM and CDR2 ANQGSEA. Here the CDR3 DNA reads TGCAGCGTTGTAACCTACGAGCAGTACTTC. This sequence encodes CSVVTYEQYF.

The rearrangement joins TRBV20-1 to TRBJ1-5, with 9 bases that match TRBD1. Germline V gene data show CDR1 as DFQATT and CDR2 as SNEGSKA (reference sequence). CDR3 length: 14 residues. V gave up 5 bases and J gave up 7 bases; unmatched junction bases: 9. The CDR3 sequence is CSADRDREGQPQHF. The CDR3 DNA is TGCAGTGCTGACCGGGACAGGGAAGGGCAGCCCCAGCATTTT.

The CDR3 coding sequence is TGTGCCAGCAGCCACGACAGGGGAAAGGCAGATACGCAGTATTTT. Protein: CASSHDRGKADTQYF. V usage is TRBV7-6 and J usage is TRBJ2-3, with 8 bases that match TRBD1. The CDR3 has 15 amino acids. The germline CDR1 and CDR2 sequences are SGHVS and FNYEAQ. V lost 5 bases to trimming and J lost 4 bases; unmatched junction nucleotides: 8.

V gene TRBV29-1 combines with J gene TRBJ2-3; TRBD2 agrees at 13 bases. The germline V gene has CDR1 SQVTM and CDR2 ANQGSEA. V lost 4 bases, J lost 5 bases, and 6 bases stayed unmatched. The CDR3 sequence is 15 residues long. The CDR3 DNA reads TGCAGCGTTGCCCCGACTAGCGGGAGGCTAGATACGCAGTATTTT. This translates into CSVAPTSGRLDTQYF.

The gene calls are TRBV2 and TRBJ2-5; 7 positions agree with TRBD1. V lost 6 bases and J lost 1; bases outside the gene matches: 5. The CDR3 extends over 14 amino acids. Per the germline V gene, CDR1 is SNHLY and CDR2 is FYNNEI. This chain's CDR3 is CASSLQGTQETQYF. The CDR3, as DNA: TGTGCCAGCAGCCTACAGGGGACCCAAGAGACCCAGTACTTC.

This sequence joins TRBV4-1 and TRBJ2-7; D tentatively reads TRBD1 or TRBD2 (6 bases each). The V gene lost 1 base and the J gene lost 3 bases, with 13 bases spanning the gap. CDR1 is MGHRA, CDR2 YSYEKL, per germline. The CDR3 has 15 residues. CDR3 region: CASSQAAGHSYEQYF. The DNA for the CDR3 is TGCGCCAGCAGCCAAGCTGCGGGACACAGCTACGAGCAGTACTTC.

This clonotype was seen only a few times. The V call is TRBV18, the J call TRBJ2-5; possibly TRBD1 for D (5 bases). Trimming took off 2 bases at V and 5 bases at J, with 15 bases between the two ends. CDR1 is KGHSH, CDR2 LQKENI, per germline. The CDR3 is 15 residues long. CDR3 sequence: CASSPSQGSRETQYF. CDR3 nucleotides: TGTGCCAGCTCACCATCCCAGGGTTCCAGGGAGACCCAGTACTTC.

This clonotype was seen more than once but under ten times. V gene TRBV20-1 combines with J gene TRBJ1-2; no clear D gene. V was cut by 7 bases and J by 1 base, with 10 bases left in between. Germline-derived CDR1 and CDR2 are DFQATT and SNEGSKA (reference sequence). The CDR3 length is 12 residues. For the CDR3, the DNA is TGCAGTGGTGGGAGAAATAACTATGGCTACACCTTC. Protein sequence: CSGGRNNYGYTF.

V usage is TRBV9 and J usage is TRBJ1-3; unclear D gene. CDR3 size: 13 residues. The V gene lost 4 bases and the J gene lost 8 bases, with 13 bases spanning the gap. The V gene's germline CDR1 is SGDLS and CDR2 YYNGEE. The CDR3 sequence: CASSPSKGDTIYF. CDR3 coding DNA: TGTGCCAGCAGCCCCTCTAAGGGAGACACCATATATTTT.

V is TRBV7-2 and J is TRBJ2-5; no firm D call. The CDR3 consists of 13 residues. Germline CDR1 reads SGHTA; CDR2 reads FQGNSA. With 1 base removed from V and 11 bases from J, the gap between germline ends came to 14 bases. The CDR3 reads CASSLERRNEQYF. The CDR3 coding sequence is TGTGCCAGCAGCTTAGAGAGGCGCAATGAGCAGTACTTC.

This chain connects TRBV25-1 to TRBJ2-7, with D possibly matching TRBD1 (6 bases). The CDR3 has 11 amino acids. Trimming stripped 3 bases from V and 7 bases from J, with 7 bases between. Looked up from germline, CDR1 is MGHDK and CDR2 is SYGVNS. The CDR3 loop is CASSDRGEQYF. CDR3 sequence (DNA): TGTGCCAGCAGTGATAGGGGGGAGCAGTACTTC.